The clone carrying this TCR beta chain was counted between two and nine times. CDR3 size: 18 residues. CDR1 and CDR2 (germline): WNHNN, SYGVQD (reference sequence). The V segment lost 3 bases and the J segment 8 bases; nucleotides outside the gene matches: 17. This entry is derived from a study of PD-L1 blockade in urothelial cancer. Whole-study context: Blood samples contained a median about 140,000 T cells.

The data were produced by immunoSEQ multiplex PCR, yet TCRdb's version contains in-frame clones alone and is incomplete. The data hold roughly 25,000 clones, with roughly 84% observed a single time. Urothelial carcinoma in patients was locally advanced or metastatic. This chain joins TRBV10-1 and TRBJ2-4; 9 nucleotides match TRBD1. The sample consisted of PBMCs, taken around atezolizumab (anti-PD-L1) treatment. This TCR came from a man in his 70s with urothelial cancer. The CDR3 DNA reads TGCGCCAGCAGTGACAATGGGAAGCCGGGACAGGGAATTGACATTCAGTACTTC. Residues: CASSDNGKPGQGIDIQYF.